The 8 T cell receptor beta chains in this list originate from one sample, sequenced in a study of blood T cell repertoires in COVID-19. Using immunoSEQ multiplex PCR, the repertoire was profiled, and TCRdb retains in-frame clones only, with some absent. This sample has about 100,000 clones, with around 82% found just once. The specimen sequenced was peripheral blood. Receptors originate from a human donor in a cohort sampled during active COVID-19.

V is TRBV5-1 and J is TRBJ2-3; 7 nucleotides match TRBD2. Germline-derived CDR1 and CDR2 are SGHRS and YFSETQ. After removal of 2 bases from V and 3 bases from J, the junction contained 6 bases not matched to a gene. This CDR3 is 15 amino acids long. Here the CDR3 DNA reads TGCGCCAGCAGCTTTGGAGGGGAGGGGACAGATACGCAGTATTTT. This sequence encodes CASSFGGEGTDTQYF.

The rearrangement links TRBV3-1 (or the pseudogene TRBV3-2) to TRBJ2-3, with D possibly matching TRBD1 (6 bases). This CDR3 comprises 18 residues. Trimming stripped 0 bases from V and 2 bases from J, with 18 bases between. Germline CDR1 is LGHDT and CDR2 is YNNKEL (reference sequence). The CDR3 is CASSQDLGGPTHTDTQYF. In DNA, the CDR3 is TGTGCCAGCAGCCAAGATCTAGGGGGTCCCACCCACACAGATACGCAGTATTTT.

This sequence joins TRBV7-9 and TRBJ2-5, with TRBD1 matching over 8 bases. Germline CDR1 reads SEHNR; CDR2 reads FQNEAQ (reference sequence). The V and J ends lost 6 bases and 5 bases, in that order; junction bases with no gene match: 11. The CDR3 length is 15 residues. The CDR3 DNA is TGTGCCAGCAGGTCCCTCGGGACAGGTAGTGAGACCCAGTACTTC. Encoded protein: CASRSLGTGSETQYF. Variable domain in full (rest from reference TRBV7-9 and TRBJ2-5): DTGVSQNPRHKITKRGQNVTFRCDPISEHNRLYWYRQTLGQGPEFLTYFQNEAQLEKSRLLSDRFSAERPKGSFSTLEIQRTEQGDSAMYLCASRSLGTGSETQYFGPGTRLLVL.

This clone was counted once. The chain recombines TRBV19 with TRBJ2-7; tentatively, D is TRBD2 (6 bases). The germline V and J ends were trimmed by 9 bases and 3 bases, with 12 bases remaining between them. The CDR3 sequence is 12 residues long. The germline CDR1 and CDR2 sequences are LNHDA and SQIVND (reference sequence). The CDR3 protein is CARGLYFYEQYV. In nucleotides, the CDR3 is TGTGCCAGAGGACTATACTTCTACGAGCAGTACGTC.

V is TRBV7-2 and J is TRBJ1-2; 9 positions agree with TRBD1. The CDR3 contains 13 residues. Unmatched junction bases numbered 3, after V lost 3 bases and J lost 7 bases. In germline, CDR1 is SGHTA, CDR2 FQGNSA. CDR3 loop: CASSFQQGAGYTF. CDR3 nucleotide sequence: TGTGCCAGCAGCTTCCAACAGGGGGCTGGCTACACCTTC.

The CDR3 loop reads CASSWGTSRYEQYF. The DNA for the CDR3 is TGCGCCAGCAGCTGGGGGACTAGCAGATACGAGCAGTACTTC. The chain is built from TRBV5-1 and TRBJ2-7; 9 nucleotides match TRBD2. CDR3 length equals 14 residues. V shed 3 bases, J shed 4 bases, and the junction held 5 bases outside the gene matches. Germline assignment: CDR1 SGHRS and CDR2 YFSETQ.

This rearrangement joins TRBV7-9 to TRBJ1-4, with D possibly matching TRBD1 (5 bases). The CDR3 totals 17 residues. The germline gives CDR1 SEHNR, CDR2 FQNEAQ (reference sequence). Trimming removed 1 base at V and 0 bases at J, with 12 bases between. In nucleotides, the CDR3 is TGTGCCAGCAGCTTAGGGGGGAGGAAAGCAACTAATGAAAAACTGTTTTTT. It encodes CASSLGGRKATNEKLFF. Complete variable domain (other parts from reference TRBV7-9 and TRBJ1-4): DTGVSQNPRHKITKRGQNVTFRCDPISEHNRLYWYRQTLGQGPEFLTYFQNEAQLEKSRLLSDRFSAERPKGSFSTLEIQRTEQGDSAMYLCASSLGGRKATNEKLFFGSGTQLSVL.

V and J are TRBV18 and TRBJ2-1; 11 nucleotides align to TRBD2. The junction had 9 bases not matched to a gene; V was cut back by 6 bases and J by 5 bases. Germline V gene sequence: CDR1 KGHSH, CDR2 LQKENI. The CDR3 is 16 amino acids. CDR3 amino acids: CASSPTLAGENNEQFF. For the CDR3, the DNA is TGTGCCAGCTCGCCGACACTAGCGGGAGAGAACAATGAGCAGTTCTTC.